This T cell receptor (beta chain) appears in the sequencing data of a study of blood T cell repertoires in COVID-19. Study-wide context: Both acute and convalescent COVID-19 samples were obtained from the United States, Italy and Spain. The cDNA or gDNA used as material had been derived from T cells, B-cell-depleted T cells, or PBMCs.

Methods used by the authors: Amplification from reference gene primers served as the basis for estimated nucleated cell counts. Some clones are missing from TCRdb's copy, which holds only in-frame ones; the method was immunoSEQ multiplex PCR. That table is the source of V, J and clone size, and D and trimming were worked out from the DNA. The data contain fewer than 350,000 clones, roughly nine tenths of them seen just once; the ten biggest clones take up more than 10%. Enrollment of patients from Seattle took place during active infection, with longitudinal follow-up. Per the germline V gene, CDR1 is SGHRS and CDR2 is YFSETQ. The CDR3 runs to 15 residues. Trimming cost V 3 bases and J 2 bases; bases outside gene matches: 6. Only one count was recorded for this clone.

The chain has TRBV5-1 and TRBJ2-7, with TRBD1 matching over 9 bases. The clonotype originates from a woman aged 25-40 years with COVID-19, enrolled during active disease. The sample comprised peripheral blood. CDR3 region: CASSSGQGNTYEQYF. The CDR3 nucleotides read TGCGCCAGCAGCTCTGGACAGGGGAACACCTACGAGCAGTACTTC.